Shown below are 19 T cell receptor beta chains from a single sample sequenced in a study of blood T cell repertoires in COVID-19. The protocol was immunoSEQ multiplex PCR, while the TCRdb copy is restricted to in-frame clones and leaves out a portion. The table lists roughly 49,000 clones, roughly 84% of them singletons. What was sequenced was peripheral blood. The receptors were sampled from a man aged 50-59 years with acute or convalescent COVID-19.

This clone occurred a few times. The chain couples TRBV11-2 to TRBJ1-3, with D hard to call. Trimming removed 6 bases at V and 0 bases at J, with 6 bases between. Per the germline V gene, CDR1 is SGHAT and CDR2 is FQNNGV. This CDR3 spans 13 amino acids. The CDR3 sequence: CASREYSGNTIYF. DNA of the CDR3: TGTGCCAGCAGAGAGTACTCTGGAAACACCATATATTTT. The variable domain in full, with the rest retrieved from reference TRBV11-2 and TRBJ1-3, is EAGVAQSPRYKIIEKRQSVAFWCNPISGHATLYWYQQILGQGPKLLIQFQNNGVVDDSQLPKDRFSAERLKGVDSTLKIQPAKLEDSAVYLCASREYSGNTIYFGEGSWLTVV.

The genes are TRBV28 and TRBJ2-3, with D unresolved. V shed 7 bases and J shed 6 bases, with 11 bases lying between them. In germline, CDR1 is MDHEN, CDR2 SYDVKM. The CDR3 spans 12 residues. The CDR3 loop is CASTATWDTQYF. CDR3 nucleotide sequence: TGTGCCAGCACCGCTACTTGGGATACGCAGTATTTT.

V is TRBV7-8 and J is TRBJ1-6; 11 bases are shared with TRBD1. The CDR3 runs to 17 residues. Germline CDR1 SGHVS, CDR2 FQNEAQ. The V segment lost 5 bases and the J segment 2 bases; nucleotides outside the gene matches: 5. CDR3 in amino acids: CASSIRTGGPYNSPLHF. The DNA of the CDR3 is TGTGCCAGCAGCATTCGGACAGGGGGCCCCTATAATTCACCCCTCCACTTT.

This clone was recorded only once. The V gene is TRBV12-3 or TRBV12-4, the J gene TRBJ2-7; no definite D call. This CDR3 is 13 amino acids long. Trimming removed 2 bases at V and 10 bases at J, with 15 bases between. The CDR3 sequence is CASSLRDRGEQYF. The CDR3 nucleotides read TGTGCCAGCAGTTTAAGAGACCGCGGAGAACAGTACTTC.

The V and J genes are TRBV24-1 and TRBJ2-1, with TRBD1 matching over 9 bases. Losses at the gene ends were 1 base for V and 2 bases for J; bases not matched to a gene: 8. Germline CDR1 reads KGHDR; CDR2 reads SFDVKD. The CDR3 has 18 residues. CDR3 bases: TGTGCCACCAGTGATTTTGAACCGGGACAGGGCGCCTACAATGAGCAGTTCTTC. Translated: CATSDFEPGQGAYNEQFF.

The chain has TRBV5-6 and TRBJ2-2; a possible D gene is TRBD2 (5 bases). V dropped 0 bases and J dropped 8 bases, with 17 bases sitting between them. CDR3 length equals 16 residues. Germline CDR1 is SGHDT and CDR2 is YYEEEE. The CDR3 DNA reads as TGTGCCAGCAGCTTGGCTGGTGGAGCGGTCATAGGGGAGCTGTTTTTT. Residues: CASSLAGGAVIGELFF.

The chain uses TRBV11-2 and TRBJ2-1; D not resolved. The CDR3 has 13 amino acids. CDR1 SGHAT and CDR2 FQNNGV come from the germline V gene. Trimming removed 3 bases at V and 4 bases at J, with 7 bases between. The CDR3 sequence is CASSFVGYNEQFF. CDR3 in DNA: TGTGCCAGCAGCTTCGTCGGGTACAATGAGCAGTTCTTC.

The chain uses TRBV6-2 or TRBV6-3 and TRBJ2-7; D is possibly TRBD2 (7 bases). Germline lookup yields CDR1 MNHEY and CDR2 SVGEGT. Trimming took 5 bases from V and 0 from J, leaving 14 bases between them. The CDR3 spans 15 residues. Here the CDR3 DNA reads TGTGCCAGCAGTGGGGGGGCGGAGAGCTCCTACGAGCAGTACTTC. This encodes CASSGGAESSYEQYF.

This rearrangement joins TRBV25-1 to TRBJ1-6; D is undetermined. This CDR3 comprises 15 residues. Germline CDR1 is MGHDK and CDR2 is SYGVNS. Trimming took 1 base from V and 7 from J, leaving 11 bases between them. The CDR3 sequence is CASSESGYGNSPLHF. Here the CDR3 DNA reads TGTGCCAGCAGTGAATCGGGGTATGGAAATTCACCCCTCCACTTT.

The rearrangement joins TRBV9 to TRBJ2-2; 13 nucleotides line up with TRBD2. J was trimmed by 3 bases and V by 3 bases; bases with no gene match: 5. There are 17 residues in the CDR3. Germline lookup yields CDR1 SGDLS and CDR2 YYNGEE. For the CDR3, the DNA is TGTGCCAGCAGCGATGGACTAGCGGGAGATGACACCGGGGAGCTGTTTTTT. Translation: CASSDGLAGDDTGELFF.

V usage is TRBV25-1 and J usage is TRBJ1-5, with TRBD1 matching over 8 bases. The V gene end was trimmed by 5 bases and the J gene end by 0 bases; junction bases not matched to a gene: 9. The CDR3 spans 17 residues. Looked up from germline, CDR1 is MGHDK and CDR2 is SYGVNS. CDR3 coding DNA: TGTGCCAGCAGTACCTCACAGGGGGGCAATAGCAATCAGCCCCAGCATTTT. Amino acids: CASSTSQGGNSNQPQHF.

The chain combines TRBV5-1 with TRBJ1-4; TRBD1 aligns across 7 bases. Germline assignment: CDR1 SGHRS and CDR2 YFSETQ. Germline trimming cut 3 bases from V and 5 bases from J; bases unmatched to any gene: 7. The CDR3 loop spans 15 amino acids. CDR3 DNA sequence: TGCGCCAGCAGCTCAGGACAGGCCTTGAATGAAAAACTGTTTTTT. This sequence encodes CASSSGQALNEKLFF.

The chain combines TRBV7-2 with TRBJ1-3; D unresolved. The CDR3 extends over 14 amino acids. Germline V lookup: CDR1 SGHTA, CDR2 FQGNSA. Trimming removed 4 bases at V and 6 bases at J, with 13 bases between. Here the CDR3 reads CASSSGRGENTIYF. CDR3 DNA sequence: TGTGCCAGCAGCTCCGGACGGGGAGAAAACACCATATATTTT. Using reference TRBV7-2 and TRBJ1-3 for the parts outside the CDR3, the full variable domain is GAGVSQSPSNKVTEKGKDVELRCDPISGHTALYWYRQSLGQGLEFLIYFQGNSAPDKSGLPSDRFSAERTGGSVSTLTIQRTQQEDSAVYLCASSSGRGENTIYFGEGSWLTVV.

This clone was seen more than once but under ten times. The chain carries TRBV11-2 and TRBJ2-7; 8 positions match TRBD2. Trimming cost V 3 bases and J 5 bases; bases outside gene matches: 9. The V gene's germline CDR1 is SGHAT and CDR2 FQNNGV. The CDR3 has 15 residues. CDR3 in amino acids: CASSFIRAGLDEQYF. For the CDR3, the DNA is TGTGCCAGCAGCTTTATCCGAGCGGGACTAGACGAGCAGTACTTC. The full variable domain, rest sourced from reference TRBV11-2 and TRBJ2-7, is EAGVAQSPRYKIIEKRQSVAFWCNPISGHATLYWYQQILGQGPKLLIQFQNNGVVDDSQLPKDRFSAERLKGVDSTLKIQPAKLEDSAVYLCASSFIRAGLDEQYFGPGTRLTVT.

The gene calls are TRBV28 and TRBJ1-1; 10 nucleotides agree with TRBD1. CDR1 and CDR2 (germline): MDHEN, SYDVKM. This CDR3 comprises 15 residues. Trimming removed 3 bases from V and 2 bases from J; junction bases left unmatched: 3. In DNA, the CDR3 is TGTGCCAGCAGTTTGTGGGACAGGGGAAACACTGAAGCTTTCTTT. Residues: CASSLWDRGNTEAFF.

The gene calls are TRBV7-2 and TRBJ1-2; D is perhaps TRBD1 (5 bases). CDR1 and CDR2 (germline): SGHTA, FQGNSA. This CDR3 is built from 13 residues. The V and J ends lost 5 bases and 7 bases respectively, with 14 bases between them. The CDR3 DNA is TGTGCCAGCAGCCGAGACGCAGGGTTTGGCTACACCTTC. Its translation is CASSRDAGFGYTF.

The chain links TRBV27 to TRBJ2-1; 10 bases fit TRBD2. This CDR3 comprises 14 residues. V was clipped by 7 bases and J by 7 bases; unmatched bases: 7. Germline V CDR1 and CDR2: MNHEY, SMNVEV (reference sequence). In DNA, the CDR3 is TGTGCCAGCACCCTACTAGCGGGGTTTAATGAGCAGTTCTTC. Translation gives CASTLLAGFNEQFF.

This rearrangement joins TRBV11-2 to TRBJ2-7, with no clear D. The CDR3 runs to 12 residues. Trimming stripped 3 bases from V and 6 bases from J, with 9 bases between. Germline V gene data show CDR1 as SGHAT and CDR2 as FQNNGV. Here the CDR3 reads CASSFARAEQYF. Here the CDR3 DNA reads TGTGCCAGCAGCTTTGCCCGAGCCGAGCAGTACTTC.

The chain joins TRBV7-9 to TRBJ2-3, with 8 bases aligning to TRBD2. The CDR3 spans 18 residues. CDR1 is SEHNR and CDR2 is FQNEAQ in the germline V gene (reference sequence). V shed 3 bases and J 2 bases; nucleotides not matched to a gene: 13. The CDR3 is CASSFPLEAGGITDTQYF. The CDR3 coding sequence is TGTGCCAGCAGCTTCCCCCTTGAGGCGGGGGGAATCACAGATACGCAGTATTTT.